One T cell receptor beta chain is described in this entry. Its cognate antigen is unknown. Repertoires were generated with immunoSEQ multiplex PCR, while TCRdb's copy carries only in-frame clones and drops some. The table lists tens of thousands of clones, around 79% of them singletons. The data originate from a study of OX40 agonist ivuxolimab in advanced cancers. Turning to the study itself: An agonistic anti-OX40 (CD134) antibody, ivuxolimab, was used to treat the patients. All patients had ivuxolimab intravenously every 2 weeks at 0.01 to 10 mg/kg. Patients with prior anti-PD-1, anti-PD-L1 or anti-CTLA-4 therapy were eligible; 35% to 45% had some.

Germline V gene data show CDR1 as MDHEN and CDR2 as SYDVKM. V was clipped by 5 bases and J by 10 bases, with 15 bases between them. The CDR3 is made up of 14 amino acids. Study conclusions and caveats: More expanded clones were found, on average, in CD8+ than in CD4+ T cells.

This sequence joins TRBV28 and TRBJ1-6; D perhaps matches TRBD1 (6 bases). The TCR comes from an adult with an advanced solid tumor such as melanoma, head and neck, liver or kidney cancer. The input for sequencing was CD4+ or CD8+ T cells sorted from blood, taken in a trial of the OX40 agonist ivuxolimab. Written as DNA, the CDR3 is TGTGCCAGCAGTACTTACAGGGAGAACTCACCCCTCCACTTT. Its translation: CASSTYRENSPLHF.